The rows below give T cell receptor beta chains drawn from one sample of a study of blood T cell repertoires in COVID-19. Clones were read by immunoSEQ multiplex PCR, and TCRdb kept only the in-frame ones, dropping some. The data hold roughly 260,000 clones, with approximately 89% observed a single time. The sequencing input was peripheral blood. Receptors originate from a woman aged 50 to 60 with acute or convalescent COVID-19. CDR3s include the opening cysteine and the closing phenylalanine or tryptophan. Clone size, where shown, is once, few, many, or a class for clones that have expanded.

TRBJ2-2,.,TRBV7-3,CASSLAGVAGELFF
TRBJ2-3,.,TRBV28,CASSPFRDTQYF
TRBJ2-7,.,TRBV4-2,CASSQDWKQGAHYEQYF
TRBJ2-1,.,TRBV5-1,CASSSGSDGFNEQFF
TRBJ1-1,once,TRBV24-1,CATSESHAENTEAFF
TRBJ2-3,.,TRBV7-7,CASRRLADNSTDTQYF
TRBJ2-7,.,TRBV5-1,CASSYGLAGTYEQYF
TRBJ1-1,.,TRBV3-1/TRBV3-2,CASSQDRTEEAFF
TRBJ2-1,.,TRBV9,CASSGYAGSYNEQFF
TRBJ1-1,.,TRBV28,CASSFQRRQGNTEAFF
TRBJ2-3,.,TRBV28,CASSLGGGASDTQYF
TRBJ1-1,once,TRBV7-2,CASSYQSATGAEAFF
TRBJ1-2,.,TRBV7-9,CASSRSGGAGGYTF
TRBJ1-5,.,TRBV18,CASSPVGQRLLQPQHF
TRBJ2-3,.,TRBV18,CASSPYSSARRADTQYF
TRBJ1-6,.,TRBV30,CAWSVRSSYNSPLHF
TRBJ2-7,.,TRBV5-4,CASSLPTGRYEQYF
TRBJ2-1,once,TRBV12-5,CASGLVLGTGVTEQFF
TRBJ2-3,.,TRBV7-3,CASSPTSGNTDTQYF
TRBJ1-5,.,TRBV5-1,CASSLVQKNQPQHF
TRBJ2-3,.,TRBV27,CASSPAAGSRIDTQYF
TRBJ2-7,.,TRBV29-1,CSVRTSGRYEQYF
TRBJ1-6,.,TRBV27,CASSLRPEGNSPLHF
TRBJ1-5,.,TRBV4-2,CASSHAPGGQPQHF
TRBJ2-3,.,TRBV6-1,CASSEYRLAGISTDTQYF